These T cell receptor beta chains were read from a single sample in a study of T cells in Graves' hyperthyroidism and ophthalmopathy. TCRdb recomputed calls from the multiplex PCR reads with MiXCR, one row per CDR3 protein. The sample gives about 590,000 distinct CDR3 sequences, 15% to 17% of which show up once; under 8% is in the top ten. Input material: blood. The receptors here all came from a woman under 40 with Graves' hyperthyroidism. The CDR3 runs from the conserved cysteine through the conserved F or W. D genes are given only for firm matches. Part of the rows lack a size; the others show once, few, many or a class for expanded clones.

abundance: -
d_gene: TRBD1
j_gene: TRBJ2-7
v_gene: TRBV10-3
CDR3aa: CAISGGATGGYEQYF
CDR3nt: TGTGCCATCAGTGGGGGGGCCACAGGGGGTTACGAGCAGTACTTC

abundance: many
d_gene: TRBD1
j_gene: TRBJ2-1
v_gene: TRBV11-1
CDR3aa: CASSLEGTDNNEQFF
CDR3nt: TGTGCCAGCAGCTTAGAGGGGACAGACAACAATGAGCAGTTCTTC

abundance: many
d_gene: -
j_gene: TRBJ2-7
v_gene: TRBV6-2/TRBV6-3
CDR3aa: CASRMTSWYEQYF
CDR3nt: TGTGCCAGCAGGATGACATCGTGGTACGAGCAGTACTTC

abundance: many
d_gene: -
j_gene: TRBJ1-5
v_gene: TRBV6-1
CDR3aa: CASSRGRQGNQPQHF
CDR3nt: TGTGCCAGCAGCCGCGGGCGGCAGGGGAATCAGCCCCAGCATTTT

abundance: -
d_gene: TRBD1
j_gene: TRBJ1-2
v_gene: TRBV29-1
CDR3aa: CSVDGTESGYTF
CDR3nt: TGCAGCGTTGATGGGACAGAGAGTGGCTACACCTTC

abundance: many
d_gene: -
j_gene: TRBJ2-7
v_gene: TRBV11-2
CDR3aa: CASSLGLTSYEQYF
CDR3nt: TGTGCCAGCAGCCTCGGACTCACGTCCTACGAGCAGTACTTC

abundance: many
d_gene: TRBD2
j_gene: TRBJ2-1
v_gene: TRBV30
CDR3aa: CAWSHRLAGPYNEQFF
CDR3nt: TGTGCCTGGAGTCATAGACTAGCGGGACCCTACAATGAGCAGTTCTTC

abundance: many
d_gene: -
j_gene: TRBJ1-1
v_gene: TRBV2
CDR3aa: CASTPGNTEAFF
CDR3nt: TGTGCCAGCACGCCCGGGAACACTGAAGCTTTCTTT

abundance: -
d_gene: TRBD2
j_gene: TRBJ2-1
v_gene: TRBV7-3
CDR3aa: CASSSSAGGNEQFF
CDR3nt: TGTGCCAGCAGCTCCTCAGCGGGAGGTAATGAGCAGTTCTTC

abundance: few
d_gene: -
j_gene: TRBJ2-1
v_gene: TRBV12-3/TRBV12-4
CDR3aa: CASSTAGLSSYNEQFF
CDR3nt: TGTGCCAGCAGCACAGCGGGTCTTAGCTCCTACAATGAGCAGTTCTTC

abundance: -
d_gene: -
j_gene: TRBJ2-7
v_gene: TRBV28
CDR3aa: CASSETDYPSYEQYF
CDR3nt: TGTGCCAGCAGCGAGACGGATTACCCATCCTACGAGCAGTACTTC

abundance: many
d_gene: -
j_gene: TRBJ2-3
v_gene: TRBV7-9
CDR3aa: CASSFYGAGSADTQYF
CDR3nt: TGTGCCAGCAGCTTTTATGGGGCAGGGAGCGCAGATACGCAGTATTTT

abundance: many
d_gene: TRBD2
j_gene: TRBJ2-3
v_gene: TRBV3-1
CDR3aa: CASSPGLAADTQYF
CDR3nt: TGTGCCAGCAGCCCGGGACTAGCGGCAGATACGCAGTATTTT

abundance: -
d_gene: TRBD2
j_gene: TRBJ2-3
v_gene: TRBV20-1
CDR3aa: CSAAEREVGTDTQYF
CDR3nt: TGCAGTGCCGCCGAGCGGGAGGTGGGCACAGATACGCAGTATTTT

abundance: many
d_gene: -
j_gene: TRBJ2-3
v_gene: TRBV3-1
CDR3aa: CASSPRALRGPTDTQYF
CDR3nt: TGTGCCAGCAGCCCACGAGCGTTGAGGGGACCTACAGATACGCAGTATTTT

abundance: many
d_gene: -
j_gene: TRBJ2-5
v_gene: TRBV10-1
CDR3aa: CASSEQRQGGQETQYF
CDR3nt: TGCGCCAGCAGTGAGCAACGCCAGGGAGGCCAAGAGACCCAGTACTTC

abundance: -
d_gene: TRBD2
j_gene: TRBJ2-3
v_gene: TRBV20-1
CDR3aa: CSARGPRLAGVPIGTDTQYF
CDR3nt: TGCAGTGCTAGAGGGCCACGACTAGCGGGAGTCCCGATTGGCACAGATACGCAGTATTTT

abundance: many
d_gene: TRBD2
j_gene: TRBJ2-1
v_gene: TRBV3-1
CDR3aa: CASWGGSWDEQFF
CDR3nt: TGTGCCAGCTGGGGCGGGAGCTGGGATGAGCAGTTCTTC

abundance: -
d_gene: -
j_gene: TRBJ1-5
v_gene: TRBV6-1
CDR3aa: CASSARRGYSNQPQHF
CDR3nt: TGTGCCAGCAGTGCGCGACGGGGCTATAGCAATCAGCCCCAGCATTTT

abundance: -
d_gene: -
j_gene: TRBJ2-1
v_gene: TRBV20-1
CDR3aa: CSGMSLQYPTINEQFF
CDR3nt: TGCAGTGGCATGTCGCTCCAATACCCTACAATCAATGAGCAGTTCTTC

abundance: -
d_gene: -
j_gene: TRBJ2-2
v_gene: TRBV7-2
CDR3aa: CASSLVSAGGGELFF
CDR3nt: TGTGCCAGCAGCTTAGTTAGTGCGGGCGGCGGGGAGCTGTTTTTT

abundance: -
d_gene: TRBD2
j_gene: TRBJ2-1
v_gene: TRBV7-9
CDR3aa: CASSLDGRDYNEQFF
CDR3nt: TGTGCCAGCAGCTTAGACGGGAGGGACTACAATGAGCAGTTCTTC

abundance: many
d_gene: -
j_gene: TRBJ1-2
v_gene: TRBV27
CDR3aa: CASSSTPNYGYTF
CDR3nt: TGCGCCAGCAGCTCAACACCTAACTATGGCTACACCTTC

abundance: few
d_gene: -
j_gene: TRBJ2-1
v_gene: TRBV10-3
CDR3aa: CAIRSSGSMSADEQFF
CDR3nt: TGTGCCATCAGGTCCTCAGGTAGTATGTCAGCGGACGAGCAGTTCTTC

abundance: few
d_gene: -
j_gene: TRBJ1-2
v_gene: TRBV5-1
CDR3aa: CASSLESGFGYTF
CDR3nt: TGCGCCAGCAGCTTGGAGTCAGGGTTTGGCTACACCTTC

abundance: -
d_gene: -
j_gene: TRBJ1-5
v_gene: TRBV20-1
CDR3aa: CSGAGHSQPQHF
CDR3nt: TGCAGTGGGGCGGGACATAGTCAGCCCCAGCATTTT

abundance: -
d_gene: TRBD1
j_gene: TRBJ1-5
v_gene: TRBV19
CDR3aa: CASSLDRGSRQPQHF
CDR3nt: TGTGCCAGTAGCCTTGACAGGGGGTCGCGGCAGCCCCAGCATTTT

abundance: few
d_gene: -
j_gene: TRBJ2-7
v_gene: TRBV27
CDR3aa: CASMTRDGTYEQYF
CDR3nt: TGTGCCAGCATGACCAGGGACGGAACCTACGAGCAGTACTTC

abundance: -
d_gene: TRBD2
j_gene: TRBJ2-3
v_gene: TRBV27
CDR3aa: CASSLLLSSGSRADTQYF
CDR3nt: TGTGCCAGCAGTCTCCTGCTTTCTAGCGGGAGTCGCGCAGATACGCAGTATTTT

abundance: many
d_gene: -
j_gene: TRBJ2-7
v_gene: TRBV11-2
CDR3aa: CASSIRIGGGGSYEQYF
CDR3nt: TGTGCCAGCAGCATCCGGATCGGGGGCGGGGGCAGCTACGAGCAGTACTTC

abundance: -
d_gene: -
j_gene: TRBJ1-2
v_gene: TRBV9
CDR3aa: CASSVEGSVGIEGYTF
CDR3nt: TGTGCCAGCAGCGTAGAGGGGTCGGTAGGGATTGAAGGCTACACCTTC

abundance: many
d_gene: TRBD2
j_gene: TRBJ2-2
v_gene: TRBV5-1
CDR3aa: CASSPGRTSGNTGELFF
CDR3nt: TGCGCCAGCAGCCCCGGGCGGACTAGCGGGAACACCGGGGAGCTGTTTTTT

abundance: -
d_gene: TRBD2
j_gene: TRBJ2-1
v_gene: TRBV4-1
CDR3aa: CASSQGLAGIGEQFF
CDR3nt: TGCGCCAGCAGCCAGGGTCTAGCGGGAATAGGTGAGCAGTTCTTC

abundance: many
d_gene: -
j_gene: TRBJ2-7
v_gene: TRBV20-1
CDR3aa: CSARGALKRYEQYF
CDR3nt: TGCAGTGCTAGAGGGGCTTTGAAGCGGTACGAGCAGTACTTC

abundance: many
d_gene: -
j_gene: TRBJ2-1
v_gene: TRBV18
CDR3aa: CASSFDWTSYNEQFF
CDR3nt: TGTGCCAGCTCATTCGACTGGACCTCCTACAATGAGCAGTTCTTC

abundance: few
d_gene: TRBD2
j_gene: TRBJ2-7
v_gene: TRBV20-1
CDR3aa: CSARDVPSGAKRPYEQYF
CDR3nt: TGCAGTGCTAGAGATGTTCCTAGCGGGGCAAAGCGGCCCTACGAGCAGTACTTC

abundance: -
d_gene: TRBD1
j_gene: TRBJ1-5
v_gene: TRBV4-3
CDR3aa: CASSLRTGLEPQHF
CDR3nt: TGCGCCAGCAGCCTCCGGACAGGGCTAGAACCCCAGCATTTT

abundance: many
d_gene: -
j_gene: TRBJ1-1
v_gene: TRBV30
CDR3aa: CAGTTNTEAFF
CDR3nt: TGTGCCGGGACAACGAACACTGAAGCTTTCTTT

abundance: many
d_gene: -
j_gene: TRBJ1-1
v_gene: TRBV20-1
CDR3aa: CSALGWMGGGNTEAFF
CDR3nt: TGCAGTGCCCTAGGCTGGATGGGGGGGGGGAACACTGAAGCTTTCTTT

abundance: -
d_gene: -
j_gene: TRBJ1-1
v_gene: TRBV28
CDR3aa: CASSLRSGYTEAFF
CDR3nt: TGTGCCAGCAGTTTGCGTTCCGGGTACACTGAAGCTTTCTTT

abundance: -
d_gene: -
j_gene: TRBJ2-3
v_gene: TRBV9
CDR3aa: CASSPMVGTDTQYF
CDR3nt: TGTGCCAGCAGCCCAATGGTGGGCACAGATACGCAGTATTTT

abundance: many
d_gene: -
j_gene: TRBJ2-7
v_gene: TRBV11-2
CDR3aa: CASSLDRNYEQYF
CDR3nt: TGTGCCAGCAGCTTAGACCGGAACTACGAGCAGTACTTC

abundance: many
d_gene: TRBD2
j_gene: TRBJ2-3
v_gene: TRBV27
CDR3aa: CASRVGLAGDLLPDTQYF
CDR3nt: TGTGCCAGCAGGGTAGGACTAGCGGGGGACCTTCTGCCAGATACGCAGTATTTT

abundance: few
d_gene: -
j_gene: TRBJ2-5
v_gene: TRBV20-1
CDR3aa: CSARDLDRSVETQYF
CDR3nt: TGCAGTGCTAGAGATCTTGACAGGAGCGTGGAGACCCAGTACTTC

abundance: many
d_gene: -
j_gene: TRBJ2-7
v_gene: TRBV5-1
CDR3aa: CASSWVAGTGEQYF
CDR3nt: TGCGCCAGCAGCTGGGTTGCCGGTACAGGCGAGCAGTACTTC